This record looks at one T cell receptor (beta chain) sequence and its context. The sample originates from a study of response to subunit inactivated influenza vaccine. TCRdb used MiXCR to reprocess the RT-PCR reads, holding one entry per CDR3 protein. The sample includes 450,000 to 550,000 distinct CDR3 sequences, roughly 25% seen only once; the top ten take around 1.8%. In germline, CDR1 is WSHSY, CDR2 SAAADI. The CDR3 is 14 residues long. The V end lost 7 bases, the J end lost 7 bases, and 17 bases lay between the germline ends. This TCR derives from a man aged 50 or older who received an inactivated influenza vaccine. Material: CD4+ T cells sorted from PBMCs, obtained roughly 5 days after vaccination. The chain recombines TRBV10-2 with TRBJ2-1, with D possibly TRBD2 on 6 matching bases. CDR3 loop: CASKAGTSANEQFF. CDR3 DNA sequence: TGCGCCAGCAAAGCCGGGACTTCGGCTAATGAGCAGTTCTTC.